This T cell receptor beta chain was observed in a study of human T cells and chemical hapten exposure. Turning to the study itself: The study traced per-sample TCR yield variation mainly to small differences in pooled library volumes.

Looked up from germline, CDR1 is SGHRS and CDR2 is YFSETQ. The germline V and J ends were trimmed by 2 bases and 5 bases, with 14 bases remaining between them. The CDR3 contains 15 residues. Time point specified: healthy volunteer bleed at 2 weeks. Whole blood, unfractionated, served as the material for total RNA extraction. The library attached unique molecular identifiers to individual cDNA molecules. Original methodology: TCR counts had a median of about 100,000 per sample and spanned about 20,000 to 750,000. TCRdb analysed the RACE reads with MiXCR anew, one entry per CDR3 protein. Here the V and J calls rest on TCRdb's processing, not on the authors' analysis. Of roughly 130,000 distinct CDR3 sequences in the sample, approximately 9.1% are singletons; the top ten hold 1.5% to 2%. In this sample, this clonotype turned up many times.

The clonotype comes from a male donor in good health. Some clones in this sample may be carry-over from other donors' samples. The sequenced sample was whole blood. This chain connects TRBV5-1 to TRBJ2-1, with D perhaps given as TRBD1 or TRBD2 (5 bases each). This chain's CDR3 is CASSFSRDANNEQFF. CDR3 in DNA: TGCGCCAGCAGCTTCAGCCGGGACGCTAACAATGAGCAGTTCTTC. Supplemented by reference TRBV5-1 and TRBJ2-1, the full variable domain reads KAGVTQTPRYLIKTRGQQVTLSCSPISGHRSVSWYQQTPGQGLQFLFEYFSETQRNKGNFPGRFSGRQFSNSRSEMNVSTLELGDSALYLCASSFSRDANNEQFFGPGTRLTVL.